This T cell receptor beta chain was captured in a study of shared clonotypes between healthy human individuals. Turning to the study itself: Donors had three CD4 naive, three CD4 memory, two CD8 naive and one CD8 memory plate apiece.

Repertoires were generated with immunoSEQ multiplex PCR, while TCRdb's copy carries only in-frame clones and drops some. Of over 2,000,000 clones listed, over 85% are singletons. V was shortened by 6 bases and J by 3 bases, with 11 bases between the two germline ends. Germline V lookup: CDR1 LNHNV, CDR2 YYDKDF (reference sequence). The CDR3 covers 13 residues. CD45RO-negative cells were positively selected for CCR7, leaving out terminally differentiated effector memory CD45RA+ cells. Donors, healthy HIV-negative adults, lacked recent acute infections or vaccinations. Findings and caveats of the study: Investigators expected sequencing depth to affect clonotype sharing among donors.

Concerning this clone itself: Its specificity is unknown.

The receptor's source is a man aged 18 to 29 in good health. Some clones in this sample may be carry-over from other donors' samples. Sequencing input: naive CD8+ T cells from PBMCs. The J gene is TRBJ2-5, the V gene TRBV15; possible D gene TRBD2, 6 bases. Written as DNA, the CDR3 is TGTGCCACCAGGATCTGGGGGGAAGAGACCCAGTACTTC. Its protein product is CATRIWGEETQYF.